This note documents a single TCR beta chain sequence. There is no known antigen for this receptor. Base qualities are not at hand, and no much larger clone is one base apart. The CDR3, from cysteine to phenylalanine, totals 16 residues. Of all the DNA, just the CDR3 is kept, 48 bases in frame from base 1. Trimming removed 5 bases from V and 5 bases from J; the gene matches leave 14 bases unexplained. In the germline V gene (reference sequence), CDR1 corresponds to LNHDA and CDR2 to SQIVND. Enrolling through a virtual design, the prospective study's participants ranged in age from roughly 18 to 89 years and lived across roughly 24 United States geographic areas. In the prospective study, cohorts were assigned on the basis of participant-reported clinical history obtained from a screening survey and a study questionnaire. Recovered participants in ImmuneRACE Cohort 3 were defined by two consecutive negative NP/OP PCR tests, clearance by a healthcare professional, or resolution of symptoms. Mobile phlebotomists in the prospective study collected whole blood, serum and a nasopharyngeal or oropharyngeal swab from every participant. Over a roughly two-month period, participants in the prospective study had the option of providing additional blood draws and questionnaires. Blood samples from the prospective study were shipped frozen or at room temperature prior to DNA extraction.

The entry originates in a study of blood T cell repertoires in COVID-19 (dated by TCRdb to 2019 to 2021). Study-wide context: Samples covering the acute and convalescent phases of COVID-19 were provided by collaborators in the United States, Italy and Spain. The prospective study material was composed of cDNA or gDNA derived from T cells, B-cell-depleted T cells, or PBMCs. Subjects who had been exposed to COVID-19, were actively infected with it, or had recovered from it provided the deeply sampled blood TCRbeta repertoires that made up the dataset. The repertoires were released in a freely available public database intended as a resource for research on the immune response to SARS-CoV-2. The samples were drawn from two sources: the first 160 participants of the ongoing ImmuneRACE study, and some 1,300 subjects contributed by 6 global collaborators. Nearly every sample came with metadata listing a de-identified subject ID, COVID-19 status, age in years and sex. HLA class I and class II types, where available, came from metadata supplied by the sample provider rather than from assay-based typing. What the authors observed across the whole study: How much clinical and demographic metadata was included differed by source and by participant, and the metadata was provided uncurated.

TCRbeta CDR3 regions were amplified from genomic DNA using the immunoSEQ Assay, a bias-controlled multiplex PCR. Regarding the original processing steps: Nucleated cell counts per sample were estimated from amplification of reference gene primers within the assay. To quantify the absolute abundance of each unique TCRbeta CDR3 rearrangement, sequence reads were collapsed and filtered. For each sample, productive Simpson clonality was calculated as the square root of Simpson's diversity index across productive rearrangements. TCRdb holds this immuneACCESS table with in-frame rearrangements only. Some clones are missing; in checked studies, unresolved V genes explain under half, and the rest has no known cause. V and J calls and clone size are as listed in that table; D and trimming were resolved from the DNA. The sample has roughly 310,000 clones on record, approximately 90% of them singletons. The ten most abundant clones make up approximately 9.8% of the sample.

This receptor was taken from a woman aged 40-49 years who had recovered from COVID-19. In this chain, TRBV19 is recombined with TRBJ2-5; TRBD2 lines up with 7 middle nucleotides. The material sequenced was PBMCs or T cells enriched from blood (not recorded which). The base sequence is TGTGCCAGTAGTCCCGGGACCGGGGGAGGGGAGGAGACCCAGTACTTC. Translated, it gives CASSPGTGGGEETQYF.